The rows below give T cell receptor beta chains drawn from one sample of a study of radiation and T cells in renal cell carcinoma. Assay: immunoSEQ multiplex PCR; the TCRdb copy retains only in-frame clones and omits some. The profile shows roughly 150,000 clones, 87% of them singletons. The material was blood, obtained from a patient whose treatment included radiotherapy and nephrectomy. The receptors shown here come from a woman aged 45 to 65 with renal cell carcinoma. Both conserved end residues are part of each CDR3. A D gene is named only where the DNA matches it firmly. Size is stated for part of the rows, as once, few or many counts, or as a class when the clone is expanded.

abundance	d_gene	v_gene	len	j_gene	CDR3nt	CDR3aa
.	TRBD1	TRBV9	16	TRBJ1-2	TGTGCCAGCAGCGTTAGCATCACGGAGGGGGCGCGGGGCTACACCTTC	CASSVSITEGARGYTF
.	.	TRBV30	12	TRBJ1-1	TGTGCCTGGAGTATGGGGGGCACTGAAGCTTTCTTT	CAWSMGGTEAFF
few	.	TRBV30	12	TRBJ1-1	TGTGCCTGGAGGGCCGGGGACACTGAAGCTTTCTTT	CAWRAGDTEAFF
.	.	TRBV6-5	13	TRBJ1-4	TGTGCCAGCAGTTCTCGAACTAATGAAAAACTGTTTTTT	CASSSRTNEKLFF
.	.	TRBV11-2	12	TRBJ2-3	TGTGCCAGCAGCCCGCTAGGGGATACGCAGTATTTT	CASSPLGDTQYF
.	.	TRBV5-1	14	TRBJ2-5	TGCGCCAGCAGCTTGGATGCAGCCCAAGAGACCCAGTACTTC	CASSLDAAQETQYF
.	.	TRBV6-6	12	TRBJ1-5	TGTGCCAGCAGTCATATAGGTCAGCCCCAGCATTTT	CASSHIGQPQHF
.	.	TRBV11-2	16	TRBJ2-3	TGTGCCAGCAGCCGCATGACTGGGGGGCGGACAGATACGCAGTATTTT	CASSRMTGGRTDTQYF
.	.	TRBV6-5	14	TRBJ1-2	TGTGCCAGCAGTTACGCCCTAACAGGGTTTGGCTACACCTTC	CASSYALTGFGYTF
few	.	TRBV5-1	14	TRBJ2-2	TGCGCCAGCCGGGACGCCGTGTATACCGGGGAGCTGTTTTTT	CASRDAVYTGELFF
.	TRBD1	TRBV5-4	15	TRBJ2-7	TGTGCCAGCAGTGCACCGGGACAGAAGACCTACGAGCAGTACTTC	CASSAPGQKTYEQYF
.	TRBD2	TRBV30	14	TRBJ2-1	TGTGCCTGGAGTGCCGGGGACTACTACAATGAGCAGTTCTTC	CAWSAGDYYNEQFF
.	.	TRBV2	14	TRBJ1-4	TGTGCCAGCAGTGTACAGCCAACTAATGAAAAACTGTTTTTT	CASSVQPTNEKLFF
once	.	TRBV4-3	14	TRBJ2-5	TGCGCCAGCAGCCAGCAGGGATTACAAGAGACCCAGTACTTC	CASSQQGLQETQYF
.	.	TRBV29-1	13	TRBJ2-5	TGCAGCGTAGGATCCAAGGCACAAGAGACCCAGTACTTC	CSVGSKAQETQYF
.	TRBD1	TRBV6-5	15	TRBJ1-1	TGTGCCAGCAGTTATTACGGACAGGCGAACACTGAAGCTTTCTTT	CASSYYGQANTEAFF
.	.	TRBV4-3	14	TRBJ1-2	TGCGCCAGCAGCCAAGATCGGACCCCCGGGGGCTACACCTTC	CASSQDRTPGGYTF
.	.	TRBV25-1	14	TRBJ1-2	TGTGCCAGCAGTGAATACGGGCGGAACTATGGCTACACCTTC	CASSEYGRNYGYTF
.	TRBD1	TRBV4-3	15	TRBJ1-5	TGCGCCAGCAGCCACGGGACAGGTTTCGATCAGCCCCAGCATTTT	CASSHGTGFDQPQHF
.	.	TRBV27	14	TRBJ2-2	TGTGCCAGCAGGTTCGGGGGCTACACCGGGGAGCTGTTTTTT	CASRFGGYTGELFF
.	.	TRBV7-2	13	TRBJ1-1	TGTGCCAGCAGCTTAGCGTGGGGGTCTGAAGCTTTCTTT	CASSLAWGSEAFF
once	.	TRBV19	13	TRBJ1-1	TGTGCCAGTAGGGGACTGGGAAGTACTGAAGCTTTCTTT	CASRGLGSTEAFF
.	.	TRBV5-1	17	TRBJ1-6	TGCGCCAGCAGCATTGTGGCAGGAAGGGGGAATAATTCACCCCTCCACTTT	CASSIVAGRGNNSPLHF
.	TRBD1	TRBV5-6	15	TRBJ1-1	TGTGCCAGCAGCTTGCGGGACAGGCGGAGGATCGAAGCTTTCTTT	CASSLRDRRRIEAFF
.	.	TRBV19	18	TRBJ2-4	TGTGCCAGTAGTCTCCGGGACAACCCCACTCGGGCCAAAAACATTCAGTACTTC	CASSLRDNPTRAKNIQYF
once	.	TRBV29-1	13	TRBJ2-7	TGCAGCGTACGCCTAGAGGGGGGCTACGAGCAGTACTTC	CSVRLEGGYEQYF
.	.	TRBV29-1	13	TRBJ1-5	TGCAGCCTCGGCCCATATAGCAATCAGCCCCAGCATTTT	CSLGPYSNQPQHF
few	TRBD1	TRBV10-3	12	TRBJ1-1	TGTGCCTCACAGGGGACGAACACTGAAGCTTTCTTT	CASQGTNTEAFF
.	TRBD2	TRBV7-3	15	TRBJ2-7	TGTGCCAGCAGCCCTAGCGGGCCGGTTGGGGACGAGCAGTACTTC	CASSPSGPVGDEQYF
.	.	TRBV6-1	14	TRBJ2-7	TGTGCCAGCAGTGAAGTTAAGGGGGCCTACGAGCAGTACTTC	CASSEVKGAYEQYF
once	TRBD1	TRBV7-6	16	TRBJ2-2	TGTGCCAGCAGCCTACTACAGGGGGTGAACACCGGGGAGCTGTTTTTT	CASSLLQGVNTGELFF
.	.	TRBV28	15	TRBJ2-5	TGTGCCAGCAGTTTACCCCTCTTAGGTGGGGAGACCCAGTACTTC	CASSLPLLGGETQYF
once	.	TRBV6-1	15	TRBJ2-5	TGTGCCAGCAGTGAATATCCGGGGCCCGTGGAGACCCAGTACTTC	CASSEYPGPVETQYF
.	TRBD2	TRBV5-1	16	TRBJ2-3	TGCGCCAGCAGCTCGCCTAGCGGGGGGGCCGGAGATACGCAGTATTTT	CASSSPSGGAGDTQYF
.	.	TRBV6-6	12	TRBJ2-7	.	CASSSSYYEQYF
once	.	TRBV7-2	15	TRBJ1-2	TGTGCCAGCAGCCCACCGGGAGTTCGGGGTCATGGCTACACCTTC	CASSPPGVRGHGYTF
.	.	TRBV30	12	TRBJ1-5	TGTGCCTGGAGTGATAACAATCAGCCCCAGCATTTT	CAWSDNNQPQHF
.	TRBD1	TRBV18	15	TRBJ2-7	TGTGCCAGCTCACCAAACACAGGGGCTTCCTACGAGCAGTACTTC	CASSPNTGASYEQYF
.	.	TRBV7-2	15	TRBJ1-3	TGTGCCAGCAGTCTTAATCAGGGGAGAACAAACACCATATATTTT	CASSLNQGRTNTIYF
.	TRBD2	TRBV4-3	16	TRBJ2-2	TGCGCCAGCAGCCCACTAGCGGGGGCAAACACCGGGGAGCTGTTTTTT	CASSPLAGANTGELFF
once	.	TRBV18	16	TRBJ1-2	TGTGCCAGCTCCTTCGCACGGACGGAGGATGGGTATGGCTACACCTTC	CASSFARTEDGYGYTF
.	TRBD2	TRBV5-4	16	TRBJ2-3	TGTGCCAGCACCCTGGGGCGGGGGGGTCGCACAGATACGCAGTATTTT	CASTLGRGGRTDTQYF
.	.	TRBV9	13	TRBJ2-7	TGTGCCAGCAGCGCCTGGGACTCCGACGAGCAGTACTTC	CASSAWDSDEQYF
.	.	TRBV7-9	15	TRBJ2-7	TGTGCCAGCAGCTGGGGGACCGCAAGCTCCTACGAGCAGTACTTC	CASSWGTASSYEQYF